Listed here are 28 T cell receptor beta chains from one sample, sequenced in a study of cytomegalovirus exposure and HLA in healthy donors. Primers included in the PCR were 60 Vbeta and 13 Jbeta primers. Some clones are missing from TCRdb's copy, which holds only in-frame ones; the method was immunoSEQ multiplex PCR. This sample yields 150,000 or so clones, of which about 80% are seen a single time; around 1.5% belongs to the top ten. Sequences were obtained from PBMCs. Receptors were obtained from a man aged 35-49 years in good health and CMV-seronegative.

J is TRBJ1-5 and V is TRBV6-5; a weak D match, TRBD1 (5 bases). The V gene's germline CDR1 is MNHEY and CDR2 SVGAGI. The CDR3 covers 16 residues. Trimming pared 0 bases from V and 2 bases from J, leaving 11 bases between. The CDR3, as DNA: TGTGCCAGCAGTTACTCGGGGCCTCGGGGCAATCAGCCCCAGCATTTT. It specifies CASSYSGPRGNQPQHF.

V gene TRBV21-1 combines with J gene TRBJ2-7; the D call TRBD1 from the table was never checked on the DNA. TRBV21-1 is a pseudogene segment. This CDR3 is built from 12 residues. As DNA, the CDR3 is TGTGCCAGCGACGGACAAGACTACGAGCAGTACTTC. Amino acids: CASDGQDYEQYF.

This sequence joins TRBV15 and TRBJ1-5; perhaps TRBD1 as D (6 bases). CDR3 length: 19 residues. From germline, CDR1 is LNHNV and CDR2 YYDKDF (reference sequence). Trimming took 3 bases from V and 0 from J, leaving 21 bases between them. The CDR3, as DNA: TGTGCCACCAGCAGGGGCTGGCAGGGGCTGAGTTTTAGCAATCAGCCCCAGCATTTT. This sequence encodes CATSRGWQGLSFSNQPQHF.

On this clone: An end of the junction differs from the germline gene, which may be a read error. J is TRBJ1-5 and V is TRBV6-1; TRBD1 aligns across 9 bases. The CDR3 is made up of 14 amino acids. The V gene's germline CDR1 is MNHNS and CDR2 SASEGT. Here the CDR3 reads CASKGQGSNQPQRF. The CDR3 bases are TGTGCCAGCAAGGGACAGGGCTCCAATCAGCCCCAGCGTTTT.

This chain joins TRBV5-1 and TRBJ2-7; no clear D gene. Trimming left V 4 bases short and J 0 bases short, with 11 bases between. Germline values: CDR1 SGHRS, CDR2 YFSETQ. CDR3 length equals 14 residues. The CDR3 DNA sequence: TGCGCCAGCAGCGCGCAATCGGTCTCCTACGAGCAGTACTTC. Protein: CASSAQSVSYEQYF.

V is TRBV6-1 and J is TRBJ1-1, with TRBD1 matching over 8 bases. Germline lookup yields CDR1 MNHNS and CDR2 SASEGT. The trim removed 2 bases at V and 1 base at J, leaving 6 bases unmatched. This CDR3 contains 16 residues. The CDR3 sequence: CASSEWFQGANTEAFF. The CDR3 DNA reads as TGTGCCAGCAGTGAATGGTTCCAGGGGGCGAACACTGAAGCTTTCTTT.

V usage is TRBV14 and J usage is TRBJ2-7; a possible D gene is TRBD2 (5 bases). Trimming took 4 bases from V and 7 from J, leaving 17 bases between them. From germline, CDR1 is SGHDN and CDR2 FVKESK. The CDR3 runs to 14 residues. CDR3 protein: CASSPTGVSREQYF. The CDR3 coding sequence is TGTGCCAGCAGCCCAACCGGGGTTTCTAGAGAGCAGTACTTC.

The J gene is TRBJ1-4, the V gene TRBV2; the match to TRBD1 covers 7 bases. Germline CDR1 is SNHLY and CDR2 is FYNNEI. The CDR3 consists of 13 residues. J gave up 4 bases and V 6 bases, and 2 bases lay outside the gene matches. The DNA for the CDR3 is TGTGCCAGCAGCCGGGACAGTAATGAAAAACTGTTTTTT. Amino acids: CASSRDSNEKLFF.

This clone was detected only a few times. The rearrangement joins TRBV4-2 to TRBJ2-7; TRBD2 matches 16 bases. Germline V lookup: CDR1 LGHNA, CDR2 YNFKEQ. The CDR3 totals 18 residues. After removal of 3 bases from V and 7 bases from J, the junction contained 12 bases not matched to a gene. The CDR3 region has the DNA TGTGCCAGCAGCCACTTCCTCGGGACTAGCGGGAGGGCTGATGAGCAGTACTTC. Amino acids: CASSHFLGTSGRADEQYF.

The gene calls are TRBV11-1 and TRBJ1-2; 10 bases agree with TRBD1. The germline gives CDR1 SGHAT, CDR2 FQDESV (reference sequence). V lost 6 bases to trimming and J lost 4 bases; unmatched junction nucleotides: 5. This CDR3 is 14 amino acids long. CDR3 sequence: CASSDRGLGYGYTF. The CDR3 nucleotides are TGTGCCAGCAGTGACAGGGGGCTCGGCTATGGCTACACCTTC.

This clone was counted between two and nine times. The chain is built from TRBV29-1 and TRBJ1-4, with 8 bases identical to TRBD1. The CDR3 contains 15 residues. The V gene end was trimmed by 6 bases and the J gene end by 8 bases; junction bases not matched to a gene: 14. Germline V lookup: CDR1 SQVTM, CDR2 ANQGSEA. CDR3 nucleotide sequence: TGCAGCGTCGTTAAAACCGGGACAGGCGGAGAAAAACTGTTTTTT. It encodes CSVVKTGTGGEKLFF.

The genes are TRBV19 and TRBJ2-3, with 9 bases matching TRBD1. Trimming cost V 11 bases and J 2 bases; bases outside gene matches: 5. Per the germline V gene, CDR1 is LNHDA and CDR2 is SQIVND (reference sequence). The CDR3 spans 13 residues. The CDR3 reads CAVRDRVTDTQYF. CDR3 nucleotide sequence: TGTGCCGTCCGGGACAGGGTCACAGATACGCAGTATTTT.

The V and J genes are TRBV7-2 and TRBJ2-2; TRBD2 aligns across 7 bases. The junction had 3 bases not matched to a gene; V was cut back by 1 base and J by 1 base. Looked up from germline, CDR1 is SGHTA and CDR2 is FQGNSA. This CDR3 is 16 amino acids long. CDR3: CASSLDGTMNTGELFF. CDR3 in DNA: TGTGCCAGCAGCTTAGATGGGACTATGAACACCGGGGAGCTGTTTTTT.

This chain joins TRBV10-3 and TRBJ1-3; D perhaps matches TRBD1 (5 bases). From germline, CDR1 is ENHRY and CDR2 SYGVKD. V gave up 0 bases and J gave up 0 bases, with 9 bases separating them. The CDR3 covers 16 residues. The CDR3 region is CAISESRQSSGNTIYF. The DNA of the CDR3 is TGTGCCATCAGTGAGTCGAGACAGTCCTCTGGAAACACCATATATTTT.

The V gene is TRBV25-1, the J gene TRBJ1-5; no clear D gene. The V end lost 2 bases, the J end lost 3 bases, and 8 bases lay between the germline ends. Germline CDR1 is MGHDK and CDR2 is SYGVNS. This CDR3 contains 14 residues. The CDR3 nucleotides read TGTGCCAGCAGTGAAGCAGGACTCAATCAGCCCCAGCATTTT. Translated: CASSEAGLNQPQHF.

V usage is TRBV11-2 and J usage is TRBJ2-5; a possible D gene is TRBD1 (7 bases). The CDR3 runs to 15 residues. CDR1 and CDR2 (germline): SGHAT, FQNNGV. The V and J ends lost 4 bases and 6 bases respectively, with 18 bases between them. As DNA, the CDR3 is TGTGCCAGCAGCTCCATAAGGGGGCGGGATCAGACCCAGTACTTC. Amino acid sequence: CASSSIRGRDQTQYF.

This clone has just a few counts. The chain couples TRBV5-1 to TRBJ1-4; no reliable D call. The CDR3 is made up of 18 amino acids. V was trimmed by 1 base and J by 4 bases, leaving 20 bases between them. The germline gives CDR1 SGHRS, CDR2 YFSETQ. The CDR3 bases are TGCGCCAGCAGCTTGTCGGGAGTTAGCTGGACGGATAATGAAAAACTGTTTTTT. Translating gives CASSLSGVSWTDNEKLFF.

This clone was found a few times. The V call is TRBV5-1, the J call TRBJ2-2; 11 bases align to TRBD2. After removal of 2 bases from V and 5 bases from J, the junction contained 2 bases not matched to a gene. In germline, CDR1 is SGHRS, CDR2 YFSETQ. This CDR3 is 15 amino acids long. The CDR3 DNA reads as TGCGCCAGCAGCTTCATAGCGGGAGGGACCGGGGAGCTGTTTTTT. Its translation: CASSFIAGGTGELFF.

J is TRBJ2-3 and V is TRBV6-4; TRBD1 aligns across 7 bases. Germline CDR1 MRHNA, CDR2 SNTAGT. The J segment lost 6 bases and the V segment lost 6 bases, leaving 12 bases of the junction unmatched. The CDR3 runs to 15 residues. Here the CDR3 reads CASSETGTLSDTQYF. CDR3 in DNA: TGTGCCAGCAGCGAGACAGGGACCCTTTCTGATACGCAGTATTTT.

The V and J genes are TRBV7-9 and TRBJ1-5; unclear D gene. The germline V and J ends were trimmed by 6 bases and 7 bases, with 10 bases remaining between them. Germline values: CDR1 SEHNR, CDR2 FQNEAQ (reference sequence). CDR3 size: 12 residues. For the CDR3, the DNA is TGTGCCAGCAGGCTAGAGGAACAGCCCCAGCATTTT. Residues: CASRLEEQPQHF.

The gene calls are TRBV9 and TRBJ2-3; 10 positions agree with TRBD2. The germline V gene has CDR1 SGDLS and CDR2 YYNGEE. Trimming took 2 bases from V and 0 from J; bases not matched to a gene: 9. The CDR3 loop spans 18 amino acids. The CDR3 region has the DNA TGTGCCAGCAGCGTTTTAGTAGCGGGAGGACAAAGCACAGATACGCAGTATTTT. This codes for CASSVLVAGGQSTDTQYF.

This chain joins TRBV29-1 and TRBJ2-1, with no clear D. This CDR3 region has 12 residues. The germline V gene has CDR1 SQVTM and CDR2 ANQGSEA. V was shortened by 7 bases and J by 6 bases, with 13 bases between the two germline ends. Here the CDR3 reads CSGRWHGNEQFF. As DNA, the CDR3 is TGCAGCGGCAGGTGGCATGGCAATGAGCAGTTCTTC.

CDR3 coding DNA: TGTGCCAGCAGCCCCGTTACTGCTAACTATGGCTACACCTTC. This sequence encodes CASSPVTANYGYTF. The chain is built from TRBV6-6 and TRBJ1-2, with D unclear. Germline lookup yields CDR1 MNHNY and CDR2 SVGAGI (reference sequence). This CDR3 has 14 residues. V was clipped by 6 bases and J by 0 bases, with 11 bases between them.

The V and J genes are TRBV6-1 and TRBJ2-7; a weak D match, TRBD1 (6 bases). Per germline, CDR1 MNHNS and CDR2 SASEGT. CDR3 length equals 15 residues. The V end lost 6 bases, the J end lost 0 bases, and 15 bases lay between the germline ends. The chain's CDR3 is CASSRGDTDSYEQYV. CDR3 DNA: TGTGCCAGCAGCCGAGGGGACACAGACTCCTACGAGCAGTACGTC.

The CDR3 DNA follows: TGCAGCGCCGGAGCTGCGAGCGGGAGGGTCCAAGAGACCCAGTACTTC. Its translation: CSAGAASGRVQETQYF. The chain has TRBV29-1 and TRBJ2-5, with 10 nucleotides matching TRBD2. CDR3 length equals 16 residues. Germline V gene data show CDR1 as SQVTM and CDR2 as ANQGSEA. The junction had 12 bases not matched to a gene; V was cut back by 7 bases and J by 1 base.

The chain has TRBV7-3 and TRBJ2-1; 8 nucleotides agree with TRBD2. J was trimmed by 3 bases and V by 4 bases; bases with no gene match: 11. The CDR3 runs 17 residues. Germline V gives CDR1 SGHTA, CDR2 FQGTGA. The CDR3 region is CASSSGGRSGGYNEQFF. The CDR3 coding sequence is TGTGCCAGCAGCTCGGGGGGCCGGAGCGGGGGCTACAATGAGCAGTTCTTC.

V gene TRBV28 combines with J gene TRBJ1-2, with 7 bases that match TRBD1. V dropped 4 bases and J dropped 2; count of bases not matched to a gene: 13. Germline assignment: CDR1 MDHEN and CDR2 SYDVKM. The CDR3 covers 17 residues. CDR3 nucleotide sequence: TGTGCCAGCAGTTCGGAGGGGGCCTCGTTAGCGAACTATGGCTACACCTTC. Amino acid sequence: CASSSEGASLANYGYTF.

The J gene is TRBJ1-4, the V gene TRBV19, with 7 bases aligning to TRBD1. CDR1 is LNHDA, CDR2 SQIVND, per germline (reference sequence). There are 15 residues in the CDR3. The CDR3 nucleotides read TGTGCAACAGGGGAGAATGCGGCAACTAATGAAAAACTGTTTTTT. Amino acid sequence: CATGENAATNEKLFF.